These 29 T cell receptor beta chains share one sample of origin, sequenced in a study of glioma-infiltrating T cells after dendritic cell vaccination. Time point denoted: after dendritic cell vaccination, including at tumor progression/relapse. This table comes from immunoSEQ multiplex PCR, and its TCRdb copy is limited to in-frame clones, with some not included. The sample consists of 90,000 to 140,000 clones, 90% of them appearing once. Sequenced here: blood, sampled after dendritic cell vaccination. These receptors came from a human donor with glioblastoma.

Only one count was recorded for this clone. Other DNA sequences in this specimen translate into the identical CDR3. The rearrangement links TRBV5-1 to TRBJ1-1; D may be TRBD1 (6 bases). The CDR3 sequence is 14 residues long. Trimming removed 4 bases from V and 3 bases from J, with 13 bases in between. The germline V gene encodes CDR1 SGHRS and CDR2 YFSETQ. The CDR3 is CASSPAGGYTEAFF. The CDR3 DNA reads TGCGCCAGCAGCCCGGCTGGGGGCTACACTGAAGCTTTCTTT.

This chain uses TRBV9 with TRBJ1-5; D unclear. Germline CDR1 and CDR2: SGDLS and YYNGEE. The CDR3 runs 14 residues. Trimming cost V 3 bases and J 0 bases, with 7 bases left between them. The CDR3 DNA sequence: TGTGCCAGCAGCGCCGAACTTAGCAATCAGCCCCAGCATTTT. Its protein product is CASSAELSNQPQHF.

The chain uses TRBV5-1 and TRBJ1-2, with D possibly matching TRBD1 (5 bases). CDR1 is SGHRS, CDR2 YFSETQ, per germline. V was trimmed by 8 bases and J by 0 bases, leaving 14 bases between them. The CDR3 is 14 amino acids. The CDR3 DNA reads as TGCGCCAGTCATAGGGGAGGGCCTAACTATGGCTACACCTTC. It specifies CASHRGGPNYGYTF.

The chain recombines TRBV5-1 with TRBJ1-3; D is uncertain. The germline CDR1 and CDR2 sequences are SGHRS and YFSETQ. V shed 0 bases and J shed 0 bases, with 7 bases lying between them. This CDR3 has 15 residues. The CDR3 sequence is CASSLAGGSGNTIYF. DNA of the CDR3: TGCGCCAGCAGCTTGGCCGGCGGCTCTGGAAACACCATATATTTT.

The V and J genes are TRBV12-2 and TRBJ2-1; the DNA was not used to check the table's D call, TRBD2. TRBV12-2 is classified as a pseudogene. The length of the CDR3 is 15 residues. The CDR3 sequence is CASRVRTSEHNEQFF. The CDR3 DNA sequence: TGTGCAAGTCGTGTCAGGACTAGCGAACACAATGAGCAGTTCTTC.

The J gene is TRBJ2-5, the V gene TRBV5-4; 14 bases map to TRBD2. This CDR3 comprises 16 residues. The V gene's germline CDR1 is SGHNT and CDR2 YYREEE (reference sequence). Germline trimming cut 5 bases from V and 3 bases from J; bases unmatched to any gene: 6. The CDR3 nucleotides read TGTGCCAGCAGATCCGGACTAGCGGGGGGCGAAGAGACCCAGTACTTC. This encodes CASRSGLAGGEETQYF.

The chain joins TRBV7-2 to TRBJ1-2, with D perhaps TRBD1 (5 bases). Germline V gene lookup returns CDR1 SGHTA and CDR2 FQGNSA. Trimming took 2 bases from V and 8 from J, leaving 15 bases between them. The CDR3 runs 14 residues. CDR3 loop: CASSLLQGLRGYTF. The CDR3 region has the DNA TGTGCCAGCAGCTTACTGCAGGGTCTAAGAGGCTACACCTTC.

V usage is TRBV7-9 and J usage is TRBJ1-1; 8 nucleotides align to TRBD1. The germline gives CDR1 SEHNR, CDR2 FQNEAQ (reference sequence). This CDR3 comprises 15 residues. Trimming removed 1 base from V and 5 bases from J; junction bases left unmatched: 6. The CDR3 DNA reads as TGTGCCAGCAGCTTAGGGGCAGGGGGCGTTACTGAAGCTTTCTTT. Translating gives CASSLGAGGVTEAFF.

V and J are TRBV5-6 and TRBJ2-2; D is perhaps TRBD1 (5 bases). Germline V gene sequence: CDR1 SGHDT, CDR2 YYEEEE. This CDR3 contains 15 residues. Deletions cut 2 bases from V and 2 bases from J, with 10 bases between. CDR3 nucleotide sequence: TGTGCCAGCAGCTTTGGGGCCTTCAACACCGGGGAGCTGTTTTTT. Translating gives CASSFGAFNTGELFF.

The J gene is TRBJ2-3, the V gene TRBV5-6; TRBD1 is a possible D gene (5 bases). CDR1 and CDR2 (germline): SGHDT, YYEEEE. The CDR3 sequence is 16 residues long. V was cut by 1 base and J by 0 bases, with 12 bases left in between. CDR3 bases: TGTGCCAGCAGCTTGATTAGTGGGGCTAGCACAGATACGCAGTATTTT. It is translated as CASSLISGASTDTQYF.

The chain combines TRBV5-1 with TRBJ1-2; 7 positions match TRBD1. Unmatched junction bases numbered 4, after V lost 4 bases and J lost 4 bases. Germline V gene data show CDR1 as SGHRS and CDR2 as YFSETQ. The CDR3 sequence is 13 residues long. The CDR3 protein is CASSTGTAYGYTF. The CDR3 DNA sequence: TGCGCCAGCAGCACCGGGACAGCCTATGGCTACACCTTC.

CDR3 region: CASAHRTGGVEKLFF. DNA for the CDR3: TGTGCTAGTGCCCACCGGACAGGGGGAGTTGAAAAACTGTTTTTT. The V gene is TRBV12-5, the J gene TRBJ1-4; 10 bases fit TRBD1. The CDR3 is 15 amino acids. Germline assignment: CDR1 LGHNT and CDR2 FRNRAP. The V and J ends lost 7 bases and 7 bases, in that order; junction bases with no gene match: 9.

The rearrangement links TRBV27 to TRBJ2-2; 10 positions match TRBD1. CDR1 and CDR2 from the germline V gene are MNHEY and SMNVEV (reference sequence). V trimming: 5 bases; J trimming: 7 bases; junction bases outside the gene matches: 4. The CDR3 extends over 14 amino acids. CDR3 nucleotides: TGTGCCAGCAGTAGGGACAGGGGAATCGGGGAGCTGTTTTTT. Translating it yields CASSRDRGIGELFF.

This chain joins TRBV7-9 and TRBJ1-6; D ambiguous. The CDR3 has 15 amino acids. The V end was cut by 4 bases, the J end by 9 bases, with 16 bases between. The V gene's germline CDR1 is SEHNR and CDR2 FQNEAQ (reference sequence). CDR3 amino acids: CASSSEETVLSPLHF. DNA of the CDR3: TGTGCCAGCAGCTCCGAGGAGACTGTGCTTTCACCCCTCCACTTT.

Only one count was recorded for this clone. In DNA form, the CDR3 reads TGTGCCAGCTCACCACCCCTTGGCACAGATACGCAGTATTTT. Its translation: CASSPPLGTDTQYF. V and J are TRBV18 and TRBJ2-3; D gene unclear. This CDR3 is built from 14 residues. V lost 0 bases and J lost 1, with 5 bases in between. CDR1 is KGHSH, CDR2 LQKENI, per germline. Looking up the rest from reference TRBV18 and TRBJ2-3 gives the full variable domain: NAGVMQNPRHLVRRRGQEARLRCSPMKGHSHVYWYRQLPEEGLKFMVYLQKENIIDESGMPKERFSAEFPKEGPSILRIQQVVRGDSAAYFCASSPPLGTDTQYFGPGTRLTVL.

This chain connects TRBV7-9 to TRBJ2-5; D is undetermined. The CDR3 is 17 amino acids. Germline CDR1 SEHNR, CDR2 FQNEAQ (reference sequence). Deletions cut 5 bases from V and 7 bases from J, with 26 bases between. The CDR3 DNA reads as TGTGCCAGCAGCGGAATACCGGAGCCGGCGACCTTGGGGACCCAGTACTTC. This codes for CASSGIPEPATLGTQYF.

The V call is TRBV5-1, the J call TRBJ1-1; unclear D gene. V lost 4 bases to trimming and J lost 0 bases, with 13 bases between them. The CDR3 has 15 amino acids. Germline loops: CDR1 SGHRS, CDR2 YFSETQ. The CDR3 DNA reads as TGCGCCAGCAGCCTCCGGGGTAACATGAACACTGAAGCTTTCTTT. This gives the protein CASSLRGNMNTEAFF.

This chain uses TRBV7-8 with TRBJ2-7; 8 positions agree with TRBD1. V trimming: 4 bases; J trimming: 9 bases; junction bases outside the gene matches: 14. CDR3 length: 15 residues. Germline V gene sequence: CDR1 SGHVS, CDR2 FQNEAQ. CDR3 loop: CASSSRVWSDRGQYF. CDR3 DNA sequence: TGTGCCAGCAGCTCTCGCGTTTGGTCAGACAGGGGGCAGTACTTC. The full variable domain, completed using reference TRBV7-8 and TRBJ2-7, is GAGVSQSPRYKVAKRGQDVALRCDPISGHVSLFWYQQALGQGPEFLTYFQNEAQLDKSGLPSDRFFAERPEGSVSTLKIQRTQQEDSAVYLCASSSRVWSDRGQYFGPGTRLTVT.

The chain recombines TRBV11-3 with TRBJ1-1; possible D gene TRBD1, 5 bases. The germline gives CDR1 SGHNT, CDR2 YENEEA. The CDR3 covers 13 residues. V dropped 5 bases and J dropped 1 base, with 8 bases sitting between them. For the CDR3, the DNA is TGTGCCAGCAGCAAGGGGAAGAACACTGAAGCTTTCTTT. It encodes CASSKGKNTEAFF.

This chain links TRBV7-9 with TRBJ2-5, with 9 positions matching TRBD1. Germline V CDR1 and CDR2: SEHNR, FQNEAQ (reference sequence). J lost 5 bases, V lost 5 bases, and 9 bases had no gene match. The CDR3 spans 15 residues. The CDR3 DNA follows: TGTGCCAGCAGCGCCGAGGGACAGGGAATGGAGACCCAGTACTTC. Protein product: CASSAEGQGMETQYF.

The rearrangement joins TRBV7-2 to TRBJ2-1; 12 bases fit TRBD2. The CDR3 is 15 residues long. After removal of 5 bases from V and 4 bases from J, the junction contained 3 bases not matched to a gene. CDR1 is SGHTA and CDR2 is FQGNSA in the germline V gene. The CDR3 protein is CASSRGLAGYNEQFF. The DNA of the CDR3 is TGTGCCAGCAGCCGCGGACTAGCGGGATACAATGAGCAGTTCTTC.

The CDR3 loop is CASSLAAEVGAGGYTF. The CDR3 coding sequence is TGTGCCAGCAGCTTAGCGGCGGAGGTGGGGGCTGGTGGCTACACCTTC. The chain is built from TRBV7-6 and TRBJ1-2, with a possible D match to TRBD1 (6 bases). CDR1 SGHVS and CDR2 FNYEAQ come from the germline V gene. This CDR3 comprises 16 residues. V was cut by 0 bases and J by 7 bases, with 18 bases left in between.

With respect to this clone: This sample includes further DNA sequences coding for the same CDR3. The chain couples TRBV2 to TRBJ1-5; D call uncertain. Per the germline V gene, CDR1 is SNHLY and CDR2 is FYNNEI. The CDR3 has 13 amino acids. Trimming removed 8 bases at V and 2 bases at J, with 10 bases between. CDR3 coding DNA: TGTGCCAGCTCCGGGGAGGGCAATCAGCCCCAGCATTTT. This codes for CASSGEGNQPQHF. The whole variable domain, filled in from reference TRBV2 and TRBJ1-5, reads EPEVTQTPSHQVTQMGQEVILRCVPISNHLYFYWYRQILGQKVEFLVSFYNNEISEKSEIFDDQFSVERPDGSNFTLKIRSTKLEDSAMYFCASSGEGNQPQHFGDGTRLSIL.

The V gene is TRBV7-2, the J gene TRBJ2-7; a possible D gene is TRBD1 (6 bases). The CDR3 extends over 14 amino acids. CDR1 is SGHTA and CDR2 is FQGNSA in the germline V gene. Trimming took off 3 bases at V and 1 base at J, with 10 bases between the two ends. CDR3 sequence reads: CASSFRTASYEQYF. Written as DNA, the CDR3 is TGTGCCAGCAGCTTCAGGACAGCGTCCTACGAGCAGTACTTC.

The chain is built from TRBV27 and TRBJ2-1; the match to TRBD2 covers 9 bases. The CDR3 covers 15 residues. Germline assignment: CDR1 MNHEY and CDR2 SMNVEV (reference sequence). V was pared by 6 bases and J by 9 bases, with 12 bases of the junction left unmatched. Here the CDR3 reads CASRHRAGGIGEQFF. DNA for the CDR3: TGTGCCAGCAGACATAGGGCGGGAGGGATTGGTGAGCAGTTCTTC.

Only one count was recorded for this clone. For the CDR3, the DNA is TGTGCCAGCAGCGGCGGGGGCCTAAACACTGAAGCTTTCTTT. It codes for CASSGGGLNTEAFF. The chain carries TRBV9 and TRBJ1-1; possibly TRBD1 for D (6 bases). V was trimmed by 3 bases and J by 2 bases, leaving 11 bases between them. Germline CDR1 is SGDLS and CDR2 is YYNGEE. The CDR3 has 14 amino acids.

The rearrangement uses TRBV11-2 and TRBJ1-3; no reliable D call. The germline V gene has CDR1 SGHAT and CDR2 FQNNGV. V was cut by 4 bases and J by 0 bases, with 4 bases left in between. The CDR3 runs 13 residues. CDR3 sequence reads: CASSSSSGNTIYF. CDR3 DNA: TGTGCCAGCAGCTCGAGCTCTGGAAACACCATATATTTT.

The V call is TRBV6-1, the J call TRBJ1-1; TRBD1 matches at 7 bases. The CDR3 sequence is 14 residues long. V lost 4 bases, J lost 3 bases, and 5 bases stayed unmatched. Germline values: CDR1 MNHNS, CDR2 SASEGT. The CDR3: CASSALQGHTEAFF. DNA for the CDR3: TGTGCCAGCAGTGCCCTACAGGGGCACACTGAAGCTTTCTTT.

The CDR3, as DNA: TGTGCCAGCAAGGGACAGCCCAATCAGCCCCAGCATTTT. Protein: CASKGQPNQPQHF. The chain has TRBV6-6 and TRBJ1-5, with 7 bases fitting TRBD1. V was pared by 7 bases and J by 3 bases, with 3 bases of the junction left unmatched. The CDR3 consists of 13 residues. Per the germline V gene, CDR1 is MNHNY and CDR2 is SVGAGI (reference sequence).